The clone carrying this T cell receptor (beta chain) was recorded many times. The target antigen is unknown. Germline trimming cut 0 bases from V and 4 bases from J; bases unmatched to any gene: 13. Germline V gives CDR1 SGDLS, CDR2 YYNGEE. The CDR3 has 18 residues. The data are from a study of CD8 T cells in ankylosing spondylitis. As the method for making TCR beta libraries, quantitative 5'-RACE with molecular barcodes was used. TCRdb passed the 5' RACE reads through MiXCR, listing each CDR3 protein once. The sample has 40,000 to 50,000 distinct CDR3 sequences, less than 3.5% seen once. Points from the study as a whole: As reported, disease-linked clones showed significant enrichment in matched ankylosing spondylitis synovial fluid. A number of the motif variants had already been described in reactive arthritis synovial fluid and blood. Blood from ankylosing spondylitis patients appeared to carry a characteristic roughly 8-variant TCR beta motif.

The sequenced sample was blood, either unsorted or a sorted T cell fraction (not recorded which). This sequence originates from a male donor with ankylosing spondylitis or in good health (not recorded which). The chain recombines TRBV9 with TRBJ2-1; TRBD2 aligns across 7 bases. The CDR3 sequence: CASSVADGAGPLYNEQFF. In DNA form, the CDR3 reads TGTGCCAGCAGCGTAGCTGACGGAGCGGGGCCCCTTTACAATGAGCAGTTCTTC.